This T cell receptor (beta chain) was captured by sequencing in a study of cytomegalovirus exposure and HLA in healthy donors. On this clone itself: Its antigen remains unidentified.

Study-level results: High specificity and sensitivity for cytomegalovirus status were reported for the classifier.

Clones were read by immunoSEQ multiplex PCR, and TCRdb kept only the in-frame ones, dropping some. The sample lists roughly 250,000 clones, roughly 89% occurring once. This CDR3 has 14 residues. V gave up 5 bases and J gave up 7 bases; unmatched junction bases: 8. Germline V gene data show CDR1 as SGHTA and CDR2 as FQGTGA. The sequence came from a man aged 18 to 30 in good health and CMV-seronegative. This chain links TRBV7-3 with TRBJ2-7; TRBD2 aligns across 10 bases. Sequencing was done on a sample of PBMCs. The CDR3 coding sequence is TGTGCCAGCAGCCCCCAACCGGGACTAGCGGAGCAGTACTTC. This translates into CASSPQPGLAEQYF. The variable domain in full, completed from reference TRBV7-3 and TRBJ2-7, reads GAGVSQTPSNKVTEKGKYVELRCDPISGHTALYWYRQSLGQGPEFLIYFQGTGAADDSGLPNDRFFAVRPEGSVSTLKIQRTERGDSAVYLCASSPQPGLAEQYFGPGTRLTVT.